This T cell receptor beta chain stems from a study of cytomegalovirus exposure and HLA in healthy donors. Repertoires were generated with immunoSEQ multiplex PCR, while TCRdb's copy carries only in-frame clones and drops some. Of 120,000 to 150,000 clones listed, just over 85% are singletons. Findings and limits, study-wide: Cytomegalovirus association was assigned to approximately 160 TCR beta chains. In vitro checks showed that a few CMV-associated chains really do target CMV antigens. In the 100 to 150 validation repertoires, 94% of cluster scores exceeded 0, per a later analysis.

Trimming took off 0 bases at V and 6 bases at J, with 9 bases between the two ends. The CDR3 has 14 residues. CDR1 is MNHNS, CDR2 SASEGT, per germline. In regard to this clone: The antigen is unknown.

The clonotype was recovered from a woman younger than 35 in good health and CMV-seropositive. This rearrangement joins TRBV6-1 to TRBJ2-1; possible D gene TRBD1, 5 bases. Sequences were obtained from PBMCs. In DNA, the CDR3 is TGTGCCAGCAGTGAAGCGGGGCGTACCAATGAGCAGTTCTTC. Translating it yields CASSEAGRTNEQFF.